The rows below give T cell receptor beta chains drawn from one sample of a study of shared clonotypes between healthy human individuals. Assay used: immunoSEQ multiplex PCR; TCRdb lists only in-frame clones, some missing. The table lists fewer than 2.5 million clones, over 85% of them singletons. Material for sequencing was naive CD4+ T cells from PBMCs. These receptors originate from a man aged 18 to 30 in good health. Some clones in this sample may be carry-over from other donors' samples. CDR3s include the opening cysteine and the closing phenylalanine or tryptophan. A D gene is named only where the DNA matches it firmly. The size entry is marked missing in some rows and otherwise reads once, few, many or a size class.

j_call | clone_size | d_call | v_call | cdr3_nt | cdr3_aa
TRBJ2-7 | NA | NA | TRBV18 | TGTGCCAGCTCCCTAACCCTGGGATCCTACGAGCAGTACTTC | CASSLTLGSYEQYF
TRBJ2-7 | NA | TRBD1 | TRBV2 | TGTGCCAGCAGTGTTAGGGGGCGCTTGTGGGAGCAGTACTTC | CASSVRGRLWEQYF
TRBJ1-2 | once | NA | TRBV7-2 | TGTGCCAGCAGCCTCTCCGGCCGTAACTATGGCTACACCTTC | CASSLSGRNYGYTF
TRBJ1-1 | NA | NA | TRBV28 | TGTGCCAGCAGTTCCCCGGGAGCCAGGGGCTACACTGAAGCTTTCTTT | CASSSPGARGYTEAFF
TRBJ1-4 | NA | NA | TRBV29-1 | TGCAGCGTTATATCCCCCGGGGAAAAACTGTTTTTT | CSVISPGEKLFF
TRBJ2-2 | NA | NA | TRBV7-3 | TGTGCCAGCAGCTCCCGACGGAACACCGGGGAGCTGTTTTTT | CASSSRRNTGELFF
TRBJ2-7 | NA | TRBD2 | TRBV7-3 | TGTGCCAGCAGCTTAAGACTAGCGAGCGAGCAGTACTTC | CASSLRLASEQYF
TRBJ2-7 | NA | NA | TRBV6-5 | TGTGCCAGCAGGACCCGTTCTATTTCCTACGAGCAGTACTTC | CASRTRSISYEQYF
TRBJ2-1 | NA | NA | TRBV7-2 | TGTGCCAGCAGCTTAGGGGGGACCTCCTACAATGAGCAGTTCTTC | CASSLGGTSYNEQFF
TRBJ1-1 | once | NA | TRBV10-3 | TGTGCCATCAGTGAGGGCCCCCGGGATCAATTGAATAAGAACACTGAAGCTTTCTTT | CAISEGPRDQLNKNTEAFF
TRBJ1-6 | NA | NA | TRBV18 | TGTGCCAGCTCACCCGCAATCTCCTATAATTCACCCCTCCACTTT | CASSPAISYNSPLHF
TRBJ1-1 | once | NA | TRBV28 | TGTGCCAGCAGTTATGCTCAGGGCGCGTACACTGAAGCTTTCTTT | CASSYAQGAYTEAFF
TRBJ2-3 | NA | TRBD1 | TRBV5-8 | TGTGCCAGCAGGAACCGGGACAGGAGCACAGATACGCAGTATTTT | CASRNRDRSTDTQYF
TRBJ2-7 | NA | NA | TRBV2 | TGTGCCAGCAGTCGGGACCTCGAGCAGTACTTC | CASSRDLEQYF
TRBJ2-7 | once | TRBD1 | TRBV11-3 | TGTGCCAGCAGCCTGGGACAGAGCTCCTACGAGCAGTACTTC | CASSLGQSSYEQYF